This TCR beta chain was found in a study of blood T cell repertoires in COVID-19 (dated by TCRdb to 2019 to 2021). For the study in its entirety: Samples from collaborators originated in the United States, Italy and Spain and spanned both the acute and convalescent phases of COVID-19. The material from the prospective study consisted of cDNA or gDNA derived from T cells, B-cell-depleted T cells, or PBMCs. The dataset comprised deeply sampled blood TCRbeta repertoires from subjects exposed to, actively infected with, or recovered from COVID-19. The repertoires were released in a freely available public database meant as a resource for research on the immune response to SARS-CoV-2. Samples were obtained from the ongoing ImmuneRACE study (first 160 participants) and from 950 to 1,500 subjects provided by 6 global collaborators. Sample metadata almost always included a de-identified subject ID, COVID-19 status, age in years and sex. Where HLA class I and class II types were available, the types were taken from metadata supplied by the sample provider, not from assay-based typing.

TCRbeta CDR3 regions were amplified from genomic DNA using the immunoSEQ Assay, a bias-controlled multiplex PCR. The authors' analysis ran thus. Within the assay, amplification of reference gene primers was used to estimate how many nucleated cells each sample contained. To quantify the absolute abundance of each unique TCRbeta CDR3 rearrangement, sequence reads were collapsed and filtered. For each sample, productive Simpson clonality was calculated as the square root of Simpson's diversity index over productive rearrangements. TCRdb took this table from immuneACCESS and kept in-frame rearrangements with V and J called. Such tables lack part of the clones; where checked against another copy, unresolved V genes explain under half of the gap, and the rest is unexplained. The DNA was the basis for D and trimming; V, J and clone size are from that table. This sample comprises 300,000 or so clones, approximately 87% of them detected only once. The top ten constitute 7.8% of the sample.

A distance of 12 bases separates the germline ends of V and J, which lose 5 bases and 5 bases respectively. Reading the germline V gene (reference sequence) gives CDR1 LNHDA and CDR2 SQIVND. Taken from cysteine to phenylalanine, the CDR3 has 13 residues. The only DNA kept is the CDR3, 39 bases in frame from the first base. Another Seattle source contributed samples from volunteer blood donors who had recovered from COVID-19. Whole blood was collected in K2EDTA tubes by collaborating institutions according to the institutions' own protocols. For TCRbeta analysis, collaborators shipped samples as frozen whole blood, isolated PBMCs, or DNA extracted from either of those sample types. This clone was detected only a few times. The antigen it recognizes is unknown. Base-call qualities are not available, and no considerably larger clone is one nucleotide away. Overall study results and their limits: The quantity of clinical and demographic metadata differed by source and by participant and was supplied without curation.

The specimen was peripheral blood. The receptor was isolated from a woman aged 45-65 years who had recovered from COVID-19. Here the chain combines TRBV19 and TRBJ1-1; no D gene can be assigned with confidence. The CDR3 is CASSPRPGTEAFF. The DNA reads TGTGCCAGTAGTCCAAGACCCGGGACTGAAGCTTTCTTT.